This is a list of T cell receptor beta chains from one sample in a study of shared clonotypes between healthy human individuals. Data came from immunoSEQ multiplex PCR; TCRdb stores just in-frame clones and leaves some out. Of 2,500,000 or so clones in the sample, approximately 93% were seen once. The sequencing input was naive CD4+ T cells from PBMCs. All receptors derive from a man aged 18 to 30 in good health. Some clones in this sample may be carry-over from other donors' samples. Each CDR3 is given with its conserved first and last residue. A D gene is named only where the DNA matches it firmly. A row's size may be missing; if present it is once, few, many or a size class.

clone size	D gene	V gene	J gene	CDR3 DNA	CDR3 protein
-	TRBD2	TRBV11-3	TRBJ2-1	TGTGCCAGCAGCCCCCGTCTAGCGGGAGGGAACAATGAGCAGTTCTTC	CASSPRLAGGNNEQFF
-	-	TRBV5-1	TRBJ1-4	TGCGCCAGCAGCTTGGTGGGACTAAATGAAAAACTGTTTTTT	CASSLVGLNEKLFF
once	-	TRBV11-2	TRBJ1-4	TGTGCCAGCAGCTCTATGGGGACAAGACATAATGAAAAACTGTTTTTT	CASSSMGTRHNEKLFF
once	-	TRBV5-1	TRBJ2-3	TGCGCCAGCAGCCCCTGGACACCCGTTAGCACAGATACGCAGTATTTT	CASSPWTPVSTDTQYF
once	-	TRBV4-2	TRBJ1-2	TGTGCCAGCAGCCAAGATGCAGGTGGCTACACCTTC	CASSQDAGGYTF
-	-	TRBV7-9	TRBJ2-1	TGTGCCAGCAGGACAGGTATCCTTTCCTACAATGAGCAGTTCTTC	CASRTGILSYNEQFF
-	-	TRBV6-1	TRBJ2-2	TGTGCCAGCAGGCCGACAGGGAACACCGGGGAGCTGTTTTTT	CASRPTGNTGELFF
-	-	TRBV11-1	TRBJ1-1	TGTGCCAGCAGCTGGACACTGAACACTGAAGCTTTCTTT	CASSWTLNTEAFF
-	-	TRBV5-4	TRBJ2-3	TGTGCCAGCAGCCTCCTTAGTGGGAGCACAGATACGCAGTATTTT	CASSLLSGSTDTQYF
-	-	TRBV7-2	TRBJ2-1	TGTGCCAGCAGCTTAGTTCCTTACAATGAGCAGTTCTTC	CASSLVPYNEQFF
-	-	TRBV19	TRBJ2-3	TGTGCCAGTAGCCGCGGGTTAGGGGGCACAGATACGCAGTATTTT	CASSRGLGGTDTQYF
-	-	TRBV5-8	TRBJ2-5	TGTGCCAGCAGCCGGGACTGGCAAGAGACCCAGTACTTC	CASSRDWQETQYF
-	TRBD2	TRBV5-1	TRBJ2-2	TGCGCCAGCAGCGTAAGACTAGCGGGCGTTCCCGGGGAGCTGTTTTTT	CASSVRLAGVPGELFF
-	TRBD2	TRBV7-3	TRBJ2-1	TGTGCCAGCAGCTTTACTAGGACTAGCGGGAGGGGTGAGCAGTTCTTC	CASSFTRTSGRGEQFF
-	TRBD2	TRBV9	TRBJ2-3	TGTGCCAGCAGCGTAGTAGCGGGAGGAGGTGGAGTGACAGATACGCAGTATTTT	CASSVVAGGGGVTDTQYF
-	TRBD1	TRBV5-1	TRBJ2-2	TGCGCCAGCAGCGACGACAGGGGGGACCTAGGCACCGGGGAGCTGTTTTTT	CASSDDRGDLGTGELFF
-	-	TRBV5-4	TRBJ1-1	TGTGCCAGCAGCCCGACCCTCTTGTCGGCCGGGAACACTGAAGCTTTCTTT	CASSPTLLSAGNTEAFF
-	-	TRBV10-3	TRBJ1-3	TGTGCCATCAGTGACGCCGACTCTGGAAACACCATATATTTT	CAISDADSGNTIYF
-	-	TRBV11-1	TRBJ2-1	TGTGCCAGCAGCCCCGAGAGCTACAATGAGCAGTTCTTC	CASSPESYNEQFF
-	TRBD2	TRBV19	TRBJ2-1	TGTGCCAGTAGGGAGAGCGGGAGGGCCAACAGTGAGCAGTTCTTC	CASRESGRANSEQFF
-	-	TRBV9	TRBJ2-7	TGTGCCAGCAGCGTAGGATCAGGTTCCTCCTACGAGCAGTACTTC	CASSVGSGSSYEQYF
-	-	TRBV5-1	TRBJ2-3	TGCGCCAGCAGCTTGAGGACAGTACCGACCACAGATACGCAGTATTTT	CASSLRTVPTTDTQYF
-	-	TRBV6-5	TRBJ1-3	TGTGCCAGCAGTTACACCCAATTCTCTGGAAACACCATATATTTT	CASSYTQFSGNTIYF
-	-	TRBV9	TRBJ2-1	TGTGCCAGCAGCGTAGGTGGACAGCTCTACAATGAGCAGTTCTTC	CASSVGGQLYNEQFF